This TCR beta chain was identified during a study of blood T cells in healthy people across ages. This CDR3 is built from 18 residues. Next came a second PCR, run for about 7 to 12 cycles, which used a sample-barcoded 5' primer along with a J-beta primer mix. Unique molecular identifiers of 12 random nucleotides labeled each cDNA. TCRdb reanalysed the 5' RACE reads using MiXCR and keeps one entry per CDR3 protein. Of some 1.4 million distinct CDR3 sequences listed, roughly 40% are singletons. Source material: blood. The clonotype was recovered from a young woman in good health. The J gene is TRBJ2-1, the V gene TRBV12-3 or TRBV12-4; 14 positions match TRBD2. The assigned J gene may be wrong: the sequence end matches TRBJ2-7 better. CDR3 in amino acids: CASSAGTSGRKAYNEQYF. Here the CDR3 DNA reads TGTGCCAGCAGTGCCGGGACTAGCGGGAGAAAGGCCTACAATGAGCAGTACTTC.